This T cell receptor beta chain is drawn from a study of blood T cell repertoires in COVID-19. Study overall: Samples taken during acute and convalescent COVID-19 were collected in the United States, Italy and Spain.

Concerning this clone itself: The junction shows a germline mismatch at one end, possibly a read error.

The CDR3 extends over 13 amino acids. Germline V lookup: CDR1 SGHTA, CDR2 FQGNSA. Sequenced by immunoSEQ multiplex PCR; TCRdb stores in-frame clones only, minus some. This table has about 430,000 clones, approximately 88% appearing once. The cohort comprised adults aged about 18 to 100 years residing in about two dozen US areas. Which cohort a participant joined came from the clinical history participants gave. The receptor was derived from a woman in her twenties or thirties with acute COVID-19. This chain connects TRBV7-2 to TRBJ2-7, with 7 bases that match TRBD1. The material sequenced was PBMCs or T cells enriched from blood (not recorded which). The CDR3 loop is CASSSGQAYAQYF. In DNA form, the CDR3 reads TGTGCCAGCAGCTCCGGACAGGCCTACGCGCAGTACTTC.